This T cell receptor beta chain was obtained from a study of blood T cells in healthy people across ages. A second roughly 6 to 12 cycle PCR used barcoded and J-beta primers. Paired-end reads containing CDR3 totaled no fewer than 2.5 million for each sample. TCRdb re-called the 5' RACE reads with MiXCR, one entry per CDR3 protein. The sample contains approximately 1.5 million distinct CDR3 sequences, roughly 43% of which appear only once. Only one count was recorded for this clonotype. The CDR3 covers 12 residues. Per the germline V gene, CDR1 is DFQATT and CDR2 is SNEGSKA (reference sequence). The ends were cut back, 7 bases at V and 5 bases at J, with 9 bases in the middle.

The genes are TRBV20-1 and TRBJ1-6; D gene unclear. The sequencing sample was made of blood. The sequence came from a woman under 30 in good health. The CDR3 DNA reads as TGCAGTGTAGCCAGACATAATTCACCCCTCCACTTT. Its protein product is CSVARHNSPLHF.